The table lists the clone carrying this TCR beta chain with many counts. Its matching antigen is unknown. TCR cDNA molecules each carried a unique molecular identifier. TCRdb ran MiXCR on the 5' RACE reads and lists one entry per CDR3 protein. Of 25,000 to 35,000 distinct CDR3 sequences in the sample, around 9.2% are singletons; the top ten hold about 37%. The data derive from a study of spatial heterogeneity in lung cancer. Study overall: The average appearance count of each unique TCR and UMI combination in raw reads was more than nine.

Findings and limits, study-wide: Resection blood, more than follow-up blood, showed ubiquitous expanded tumor TCRs.

Germline CDR1 reads LNHDA; CDR2 reads SQIVND (reference sequence). CDR3 length: 17 amino acids. Unmatched junction bases numbered 6, after V lost 9 bases and J lost 2 bases. Time point meaning: sample taken at primary tumor resection. Tumor, nontumor lung or frozen PBMC supplied whole RNA that was sequenced unsorted. The donors were 72 patients with non-small cell lung cancer that was early-stage and untreated. This TCR came from a female donor with early-stage non-small cell lung cancer. The material was PBMCs, obtained at surgery. The genes are TRBV19 and TRBJ2-2; TRBD2 matches at 16 bases. CDR3 sequence (DNA): TGTGCCAGCGGGACTAGCGGGAGGGCCAAAAACACCGGGGAGCTGTTTTTT. Amino acid sequence: CASGTSGRAKNTGELFF.